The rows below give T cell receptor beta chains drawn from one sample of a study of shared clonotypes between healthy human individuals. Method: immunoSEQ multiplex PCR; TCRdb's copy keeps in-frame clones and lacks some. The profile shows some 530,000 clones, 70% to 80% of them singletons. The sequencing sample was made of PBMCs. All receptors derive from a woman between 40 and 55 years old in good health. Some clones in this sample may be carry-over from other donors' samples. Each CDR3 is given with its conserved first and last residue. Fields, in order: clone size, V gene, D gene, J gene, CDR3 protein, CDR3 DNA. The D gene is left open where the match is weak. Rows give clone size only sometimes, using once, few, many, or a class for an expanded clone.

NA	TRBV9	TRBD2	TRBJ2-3	CASSDGTSDTDTQYF	TGTGCCAGCAGCGACGGGACTAGCGACACAGATACGCAGTATTTT
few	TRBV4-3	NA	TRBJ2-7	CASSQDYVRGYEQYF	TGCGCCAGCAGCCAAGATTATGTTAGGGGCTACGAGCAGTACTTC
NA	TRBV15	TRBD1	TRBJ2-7	CATSRKGDRGSWYEQYF	TGTGCCACCAGCAGGAAGGGAGACAGGGGAAGTTGGTACGAGCAGTACTTC
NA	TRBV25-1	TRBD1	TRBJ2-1	CASRHGDREQFF	TGTGCCAGCAGACATGGGGACAGGGAACAGTTCTTC
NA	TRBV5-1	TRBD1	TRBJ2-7	CASSLGRDRVKPGSHEQYF	TGCGCCAGCAGCTTGGGAAGGGACAGGGTGAAGCCAGGTTCCCACGAGCAGTACTTC
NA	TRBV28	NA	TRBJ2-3	CASSSPTETQYF	TGTGCCAGCAGTTCACCTACGGAGACGCAGTATTTT
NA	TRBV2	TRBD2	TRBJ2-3	CASSPLAGTDTQYF	TGTGCCAGCAGTCCTCTAGCGGGAACAGATACGCAGTATTTT
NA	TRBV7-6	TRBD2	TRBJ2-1	CASSLGTSGKLFF	TGTGCCAGCAGCTTAGGGACTAGCGGGAAGCTGTTCTTC
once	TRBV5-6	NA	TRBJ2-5	CASSLNQQETQYF	TGTGCCAGCAGCTTGAATCAGCAAGAGACCCAGTACTTC
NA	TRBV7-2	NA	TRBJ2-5	CASSWGAEETQYF	TGTGCCAGCAGCTGGGGGGCGGAGGAGACCCAGTACTTC
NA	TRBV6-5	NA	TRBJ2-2	CASSYWSRVTGELFF	TGTGCCAGCAGTTACTGGAGCAGGGTAACCGGGGAGCTGTTTTTT
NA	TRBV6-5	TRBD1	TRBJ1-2	CASSYPTGMGTF	TGTGCCAGCAGTTACCCGACAGGGATGGGCACCTTC
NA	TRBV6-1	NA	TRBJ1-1	CASSQTANTEAFF	TGTGCCAGCAGCCAGACGGCGAACACTGAGGCTTTCTTT
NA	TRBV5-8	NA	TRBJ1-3	CASSLEARGWGNTIYF	TGTGCCAGCAGCTTGGAGGCCCGCGGGTGGGGAAACACCATATATTTT
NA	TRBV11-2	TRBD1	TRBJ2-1	CASSPGQGANEQFF	TGTGCCAGCAGCCCGGGACAGGGGGCGAATGAGCAGTTCTTC
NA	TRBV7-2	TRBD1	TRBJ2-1	CASSLQGDGDEQFF	TGTGCCAGCAGCTTACAGGGGGATGGGGATGAGCAGTTCTTC
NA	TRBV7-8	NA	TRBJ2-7	CASSSLRYSPYEQYF	TGTGCCAGCAGTTCCCTCCGCTACTCGCCCTACGAGCAGTACTTC
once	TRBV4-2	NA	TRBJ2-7	CASSQGVAGPSYEQYF	TGTGCCAGCAGCCAGGGGGTGGCGGGACCATCCTACGAGCAGTACTTC
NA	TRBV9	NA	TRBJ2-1	CASSQTTYSYNEQFF	TGTGCCAGCAGCCAAACTACCTACTCCTACAATGAGCAGTTCTTC
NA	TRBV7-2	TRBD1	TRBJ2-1	CASSRTGSSYNEQFF	TGTGCCAGCAGCCGGACAGGGAGCTCCTACAATGAGCAGTTCTTC
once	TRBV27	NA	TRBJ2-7	CASSKERQASYEQYF	TGTGCCAGCAGTAAGGAACGACAGGCGTCCTACGAGCAGTACTTC
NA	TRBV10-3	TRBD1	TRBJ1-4	CAISESTGGTNEKLFF	TGTGCCATCAGTGAATCCACAGGGGGCACTAATGAAAAACTGTTTTTT
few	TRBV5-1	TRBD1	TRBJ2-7	CASSLTGVSDEQYF	TGCGCCAGCAGCTTGACAGGGGTCTCCGACGAGCAGTACTTC
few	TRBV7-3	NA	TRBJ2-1	CASSFRGSSYNEQFF	TGTGCCAGCAGCTTTCGGGGAAGCTCCTACAATGAGCAGTTCTTC
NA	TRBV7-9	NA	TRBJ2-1	CASSLGYNEQFF	TGTGCCAGCAGCTTAGGCTACAATGAGCAGTTCTTC
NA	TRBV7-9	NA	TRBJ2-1	CASSPFRSPRNEQFF	TGTGCCAGCAGTCCATTTAGATCCCCTCGAAATGAGCAGTTCTTC
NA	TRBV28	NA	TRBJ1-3	CASSFPSDRRTGNTIYF	TGTGCCAGCAGTTTCCCCTCAGACAGGCGGACTGGAAACACCATATATTTT
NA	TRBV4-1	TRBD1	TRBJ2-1	CASSPGTGQSYHNEQFF	TGCGCCAGCAGCCCAGGGACAGGGCAATCATACCACAATGAGCAGTTCTTC
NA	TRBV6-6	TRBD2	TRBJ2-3	CASSPGVGLVTDTQYF	TGTGCCAGCAGTCCCGGGGTGGGACTAGTAACAGATACGCAGTATTTT
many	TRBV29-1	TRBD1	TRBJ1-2	CSVITRTGNYGYTF	TGCAGCGTCATCACTAGGACAGGGAACTATGGCTACACCTTC
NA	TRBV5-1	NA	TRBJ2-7	CASSGRGDPYEQYF	TGCGCCAGCAGTGGCAGGGGGGACCCCTACGAGCAGTACTTC
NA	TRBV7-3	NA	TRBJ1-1	CASSLNGGENTEAFF	TGTGCCAGCAGCTTAAACGGGGGAGAGAACACTGAAGCTTTCTTT
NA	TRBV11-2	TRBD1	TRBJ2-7	CASSLRPGQGPYEQYF	TGTGCCAGCAGCTTAAGGCCGGGACAGGGACCCTACGAGCAGTACTTC
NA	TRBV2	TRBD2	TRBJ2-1	CASSELGGSYSEQFF	TGTGCCAGCAGTGAATTGGGGGGGTCCTACAGTGAGCAGTTCTTC
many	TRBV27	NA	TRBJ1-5	CASSPRDNNQPQHF	TGTGCCAGCAGCCCCCGGGACAACAATCAGCCCCAGCATTTT
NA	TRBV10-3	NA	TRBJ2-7	CAISDPTAYEQYF	TGTGCCATCAGTGATCCGACAGCCTACGAGCAGTACTTC
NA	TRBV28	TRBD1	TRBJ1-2	CASSPPGQGFYGYTF	TGTGCCAGCAGTCCCCCGGGACAGGGTTTCTATGGCTACACCTTC
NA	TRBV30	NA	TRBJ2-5	CAWSAQALSQYF	TGTGCCTGGAGTGCACAGGCGTTGTCCCAGTACTTC
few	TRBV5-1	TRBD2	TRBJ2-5	CASGTGTSVQETQYF	TGCGCCAGCGGTACCGGGACTAGCGTTCAAGAGACCCAGTACTTC
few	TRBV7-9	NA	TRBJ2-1	CASSPSYYEQFF	TGTGCCAGCAGCCCCTCGTATTATGAGCAGTTCTTC
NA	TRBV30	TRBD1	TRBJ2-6	CAWEPTGTGANVLTF	TGTGCCTGGGAACCGACAGGGACTGGGGCCAACGTCCTGACTTTC
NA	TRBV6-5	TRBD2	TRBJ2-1	CASSPPGLAVNEQFF	TGTGCCAGCAGTCCTCCGGGACTAGCGGTTAATGAGCAGTTCTTC
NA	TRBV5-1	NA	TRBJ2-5	CASSLGGNQETQYF	TGCGCCAGCAGCTTGGGGGGGAACCAAGAGACCCAGTACTTC
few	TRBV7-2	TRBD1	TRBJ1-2	CASSLGTGDYGYTF	TGTGCCAGCAGCTTAGGGACAGGGGACTATGGCTACACCTTC
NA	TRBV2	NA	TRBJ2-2	CATGQIVGELFF	TGTGCCACAGGACAAATTGTCGGGGAGCTGTTTTTT